Below are 15 T cell receptor beta chains sequenced from a single sample in a study of blood T cell repertoires in COVID-19. The table came from immunoSEQ multiplex PCR; TCRdb's copy has only in-frame clones and leaves some out. The sample shows 25,000 to 30,000 clones, approximately 67% of them seen only once. The sequenced sample consisted of peripheral blood. The receptor set was obtained from a human donor in a cohort sampled during active COVID-19.

This clone was counted a few times. The chain has TRBV5-1 and TRBJ2-1, with D perhaps TRBD2 (5 bases). Germline V CDR1 and CDR2: SGHRS, YFSETQ. The CDR3 has 14 amino acids. Between the trimmed V and J ends, which lost 4 bases and 8 bases, there was a span of 16 bases. As DNA, the CDR3 is TGCGCCAGCAGCCCCCTGGGAGTGGGGTATGAGCAGTTCTTC. Translation: CASSPLGVGYEQFF.

The chain employs TRBV11-3 and TRBJ2-5, with D perhaps matching TRBD1 (6 bases). V gave up 1 base and J gave up 7 bases, with 13 bases separating them. This CDR3 spans 14 amino acids. Germline CDR1 SGHNT, CDR2 YENEEA. CDR3 in DNA: TGTGCCAGCAGCTTAGGGACAGCGGAAGGGACCCAGTACTTC. Protein product: CASSLGTAEGTQYF.

The sample holds a few counts of this clone. V and J are TRBV5-6 and TRBJ1-2; 11 nucleotides agree with TRBD1. Germline CDR1 reads SGHDT; CDR2 reads YYEEEE. The CDR3 contains 14 residues. The junction had 7 bases not matched to a gene; V was cut back by 5 bases and J by 7 bases. In DNA form, the CDR3 reads TGTGCCAGCAGTTTCCGGACAGGGGGCGCTGGCTACACCTTC. Amino acid sequence: CASSFRTGGAGYTF.

The chain links TRBV5-5 to TRBJ1-2, with D possibly being TRBD1 (6 bases). Germline CDR1 is SGHKS and CDR2 is YYEKEE (reference sequence). The CDR3 is 15 residues long. V was clipped by 6 bases and J by 4 bases, with 19 bases between them. CDR3 loop: CASNRVSGGAYGYTF. DNA of the CDR3: TGTGCCAGCAACAGGGTTTCTGGGGGGGCCTATGGCTACACCTTC.

The rearrangement uses TRBV11-2 and TRBJ2-5; 9 bases line up with TRBD2. The CDR3 is made up of 15 amino acids. V trimming: 5 bases; J trimming: 5 bases; junction bases outside the gene matches: 9. CDR1 SGHAT and CDR2 FQNNGV come from the germline V gene. The CDR3 DNA follows: TGTGCCAGCAGCGTGGGCGCGGGGGGGCCGGAGACCCAGTACTTC. Its protein product is CASSVGAGGPETQYF.

This clone appeared a single time. CDR3 sequence (DNA): TGTGCCAGCAGCTTCAACGGGGGTTCCCTCTTGGGGTACGAGCAGTACTTC. Translating it yields CASSFNGGSLLGYEQYF. The chain joins TRBV5-6 to TRBJ2-7; a weak D match, TRBD2 (6 bases). V gave up 2 bases and J gave up 4 bases, with 22 bases separating them. Germline values: CDR1 SGHDT, CDR2 YYEEEE. The CDR3 spans 17 residues.

This clone was observed once. V is TRBV2 and J is TRBJ2-7; 9 nucleotides line up with TRBD1. Germline trimming cut 5 bases from V and 3 bases from J; bases unmatched to any gene: 8. Germline values: CDR1 SNHLY, CDR2 FYNNEI. The CDR3 runs to 15 residues. The CDR3 loop is CASSLSKTGGYEQYF. The CDR3 bases are TGTGCCAGCAGTTTATCCAAGACAGGGGGCTACGAGCAGTACTTC.

The chain carries TRBV2 and TRBJ2-7; 10 nucleotides align to TRBD2. Trimming at V came to 6 bases and at J to 7 bases, leaving 6 bases not matched to a gene. The CDR3 runs 13 residues. The germline gives CDR1 SNHLY, CDR2 FYNNEI. The CDR3 coding sequence is TGTGCCAGCAGCCTGATACTAGCGGGGGAGCAGTACTTC. Amino acid sequence: CASSLILAGEQYF.

The table lists this clone with a count of one. The chain recombines TRBV9 with TRBJ2-5; D is possibly TRBD1 (6 bases). V was cut by 2 bases and J by 4 bases, with 9 bases left in between. Germline CDR1 is SGDLS and CDR2 is YYNGEE. This CDR3 spans 13 amino acids. CDR3 region: CASSVQGRETQYF. The CDR3 DNA follows: TGTGCCAGCAGCGTCCAGGGGAGAGAGACCCAGTACTTC.

The rearrangement links TRBV7-2 to TRBJ2-5; TRBD2 matches at 8 bases. The CDR3 is 14 residues long. The germline gives CDR1 SGHTA, CDR2 FQGNSA. The J segment lost 3 bases and the V segment lost 6 bases, leaving 6 bases of the junction unmatched. The DNA for the CDR3 is TGTGCCAGCAGTGGAGCGGGGGTAGAAGAGACCCAGTACTTC. Translating it yields CASSGAGVEETQYF.

The J gene is TRBJ2-3, the V gene TRBV6-2 or TRBV6-3; D is possibly TRBD1 (5 bases). Trimming stripped 0 bases from V and 2 bases from J, with 21 bases between. The CDR3 has 19 amino acids. Germline V CDR1 and CDR2: MNHEY, SVGEGT. The CDR3 protein is CASSYSKDNSVVLTDTQYF. CDR3 coding DNA: TGTGCCAGCAGTTACTCCAAGGACAACTCCGTAGTCCTCACAGATACGCAGTATTTT.

The chain recombines TRBV27 with TRBJ1-1; 9 positions match TRBD1. From germline, CDR1 is MNHEY and CDR2 SMNVEV (reference sequence). The junction had 7 bases not matched to a gene; V was cut back by 4 bases and J by 1 base. The CDR3 runs to 16 residues. The CDR3 DNA follows: TGTGCCAGCAGTTCCCTCGGGACAGGGAGGAACACTGAAGCTTTCTTT. It is translated as CASSSLGTGRNTEAFF.

The chain joins TRBV10-3 to TRBJ1-1; tentatively, D is TRBD1 (6 bases). CDR3 length: 15 residues. Trimming stripped 3 bases from V and 2 bases from J, with 13 bases between. CDR1 is ENHRY, CDR2 SYGVKD, per germline. Here the CDR3 DNA reads TGTGCCATCAGTGATGAGCAGGGGTCTAACACTGAAGCTTTCTTT. This encodes CAISDEQGSNTEAFF.

V and J are TRBV6-5 and TRBJ2-7; D gene unclear. The V and J ends lost 10 bases and 3 bases respectively, with 10 bases between them. CDR1 is MNHEY and CDR2 is SVGAGI in the germline V gene. This CDR3 region has 11 residues. CDR3 loop: CAILTGYEQYF. CDR3 coding DNA: TGTGCCATTTTAACGGGCTACGAGCAGTACTTC.

The chain combines TRBV23-1 with TRBJ1-2; maybe TRBD1 (6 bases). TRBV23-1 counts as an open reading frame of uncertain function. This CDR3 contains 18 residues. V was shortened by 1 base and J by 6 bases, with 24 bases between the two germline ends. CDR3 DNA: TGCGCCAGCAGTCAATGGGTCGGGCGAGCAGGGGTGGGTGATGGCTACACCTTC. Translated, it gives CASSQWVGRAGVGDGYTF.